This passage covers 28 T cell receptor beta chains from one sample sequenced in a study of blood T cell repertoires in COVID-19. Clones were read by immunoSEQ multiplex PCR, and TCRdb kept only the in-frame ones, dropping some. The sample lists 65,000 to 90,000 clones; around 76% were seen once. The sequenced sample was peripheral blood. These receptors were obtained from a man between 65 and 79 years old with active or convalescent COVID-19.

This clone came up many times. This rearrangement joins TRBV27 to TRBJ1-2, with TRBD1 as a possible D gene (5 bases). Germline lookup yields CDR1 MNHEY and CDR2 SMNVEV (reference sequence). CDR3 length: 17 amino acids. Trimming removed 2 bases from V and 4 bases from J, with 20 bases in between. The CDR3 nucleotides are TGTGCCAGCAGTTTAAGGGGTACGGAGGGTTCCTTCTATGGCTACACCTTC. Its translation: CASSLRGTEGSFYGYTF.

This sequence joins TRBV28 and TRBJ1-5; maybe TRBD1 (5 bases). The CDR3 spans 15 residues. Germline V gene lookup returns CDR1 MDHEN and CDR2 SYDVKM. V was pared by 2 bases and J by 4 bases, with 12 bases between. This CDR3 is CASSLPGRNNQPQHF. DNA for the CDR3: TGTGCCAGCAGTTTACCAGGGCGTAATAATCAGCCCCAGCATTTT.

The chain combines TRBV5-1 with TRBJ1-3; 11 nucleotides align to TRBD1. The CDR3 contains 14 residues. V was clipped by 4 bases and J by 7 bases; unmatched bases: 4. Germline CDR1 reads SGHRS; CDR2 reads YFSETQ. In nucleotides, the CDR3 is TGCGCCAGCAGCCCCGGGACAGGGGGGAACACCATATATTTT. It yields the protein CASSPGTGGNTIYF.

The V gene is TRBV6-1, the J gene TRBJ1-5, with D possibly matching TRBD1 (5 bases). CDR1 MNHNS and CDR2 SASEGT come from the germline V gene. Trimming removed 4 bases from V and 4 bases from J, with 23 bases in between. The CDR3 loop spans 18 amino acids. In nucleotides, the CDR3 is TGTGCCAGCAGTGCACCCGGGACTCCTGTGAACTTTAATCAGCCCCAGCATTTT. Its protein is CASSAPGTPVNFNQPQHF.

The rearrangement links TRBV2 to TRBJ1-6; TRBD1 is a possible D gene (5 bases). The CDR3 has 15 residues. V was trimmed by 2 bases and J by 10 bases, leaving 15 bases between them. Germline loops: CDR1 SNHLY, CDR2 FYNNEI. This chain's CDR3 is CASSEFRVGQSPLHF. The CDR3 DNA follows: TGTGCCAGCAGTGAATTCAGGGTGGGTCAATCACCCCTCCACTTT.

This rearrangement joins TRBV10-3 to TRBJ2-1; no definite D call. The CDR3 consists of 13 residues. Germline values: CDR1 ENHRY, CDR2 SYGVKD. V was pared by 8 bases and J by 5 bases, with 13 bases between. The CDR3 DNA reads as TGTGCCATCTTTTCCGAGGCCCACAATGAGCAGTTCTTC. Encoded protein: CAIFSEAHNEQFF.

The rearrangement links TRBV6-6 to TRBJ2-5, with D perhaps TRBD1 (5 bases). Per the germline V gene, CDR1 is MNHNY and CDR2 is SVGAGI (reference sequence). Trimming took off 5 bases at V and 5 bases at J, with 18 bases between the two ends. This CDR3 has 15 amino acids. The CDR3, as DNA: TGTGCCAGCAGTCGACAGACCGACAGTTCCGAGACCCAGTACTTC. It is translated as CASSRQTDSSETQYF.

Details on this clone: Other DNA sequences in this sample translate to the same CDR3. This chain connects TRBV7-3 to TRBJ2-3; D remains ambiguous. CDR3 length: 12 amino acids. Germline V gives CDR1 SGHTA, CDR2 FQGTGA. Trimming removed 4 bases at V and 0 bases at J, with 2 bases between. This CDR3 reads CASSSSTDTQYF. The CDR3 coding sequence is TGTGCCAGCAGCTCAAGCACAGATACGCAGTATTTT.

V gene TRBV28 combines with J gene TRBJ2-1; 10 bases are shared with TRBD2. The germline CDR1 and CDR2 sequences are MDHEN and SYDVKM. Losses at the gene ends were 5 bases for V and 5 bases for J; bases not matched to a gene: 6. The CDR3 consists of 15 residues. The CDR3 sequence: CASSIWTSGDNEQFF. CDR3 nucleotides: TGTGCCAGCAGTATTTGGACTAGCGGAGACAATGAGCAGTTCTTC. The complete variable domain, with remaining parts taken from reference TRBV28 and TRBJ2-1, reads DVKVTQSSRYLVKRTGEKVFLECVQDMDHENMFWYRQDPGLGLRLIYFSYDVKMKEKGDIPEGYSVSREKKERFSLILESASTNQTSMYLCASSIWTSGDNEQFFGPGTRLTVL.

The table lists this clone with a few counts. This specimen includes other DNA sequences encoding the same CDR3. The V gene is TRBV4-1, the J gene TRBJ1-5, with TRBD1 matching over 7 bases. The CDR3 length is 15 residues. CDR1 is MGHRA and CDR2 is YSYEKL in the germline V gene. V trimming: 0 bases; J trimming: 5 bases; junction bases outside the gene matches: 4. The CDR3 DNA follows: TGCGCCAGCAGCCAAGAAGTAACAGGGGATCAGCCCCAGCATTTT. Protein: CASSQEVTGDQPQHF.

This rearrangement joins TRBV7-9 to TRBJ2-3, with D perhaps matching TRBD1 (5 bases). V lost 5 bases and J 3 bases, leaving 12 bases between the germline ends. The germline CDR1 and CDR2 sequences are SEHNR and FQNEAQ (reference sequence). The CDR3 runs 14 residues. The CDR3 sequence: CASSTGRVTDTQYF. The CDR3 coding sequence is TGTGCCAGCAGCACAGGAAGAGTAACAGATACGCAGTATTTT.

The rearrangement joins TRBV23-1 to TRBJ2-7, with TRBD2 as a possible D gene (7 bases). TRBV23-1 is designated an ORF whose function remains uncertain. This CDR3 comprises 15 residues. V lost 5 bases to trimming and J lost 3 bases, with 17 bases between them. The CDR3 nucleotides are TGCGCCAGCAGTTGGTTGCGGGGGCGGTACTACGAGCAGTACTTC. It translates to CASSWLRGRYYEQYF.

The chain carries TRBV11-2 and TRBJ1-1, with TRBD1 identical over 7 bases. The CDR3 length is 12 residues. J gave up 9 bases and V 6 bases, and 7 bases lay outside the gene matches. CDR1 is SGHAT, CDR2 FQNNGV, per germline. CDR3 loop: CASSRTGVKAFF. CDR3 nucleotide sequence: TGTGCCAGCAGTCGTACAGGGGTAAAAGCTTTCTTT. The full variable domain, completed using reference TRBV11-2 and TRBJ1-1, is EAGVAQSPRYKIIEKRQSVAFWCNPISGHATLYWYQQILGQGPKLLIQFQNNGVVDDSQLPKDRFSAERLKGVDSTLKIQPAKLEDSAVYLCASSRTGVKAFFGQGTRLTVV.

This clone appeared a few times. As DNA, the CDR3 is TGTGCCAGCTCGTTAGGCCCCACTACAGGGATGAACACTGAAGCTTTCTTT. It encodes CASSLGPTTGMNTEAFF. V and J are TRBV18 and TRBJ1-1; the D gene is possibly TRBD1 (6 bases). Trimming pared 6 bases from V and 0 bases from J, leaving 20 bases between. The germline CDR1 and CDR2 sequences are KGHSH and LQKENI. The CDR3 loop spans 17 amino acids.

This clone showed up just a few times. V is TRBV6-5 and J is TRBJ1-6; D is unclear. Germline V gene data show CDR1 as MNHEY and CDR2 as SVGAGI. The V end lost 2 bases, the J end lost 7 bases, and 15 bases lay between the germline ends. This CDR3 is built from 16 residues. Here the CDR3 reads CASSYTRQSGNSPLHF. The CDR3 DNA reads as TGTGCCAGCAGTTACACCAGACAATCTGGGAATTCACCCCTCCACTTT.

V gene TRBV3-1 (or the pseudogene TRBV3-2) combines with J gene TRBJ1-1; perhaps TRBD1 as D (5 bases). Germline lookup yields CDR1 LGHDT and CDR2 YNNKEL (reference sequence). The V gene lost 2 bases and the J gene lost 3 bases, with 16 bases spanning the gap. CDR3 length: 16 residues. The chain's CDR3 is CASSQRATGIYTEAFF. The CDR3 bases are TGTGCCAGCAGCCAACGCGCTACAGGTATCTACACTGAAGCTTTCTTT.

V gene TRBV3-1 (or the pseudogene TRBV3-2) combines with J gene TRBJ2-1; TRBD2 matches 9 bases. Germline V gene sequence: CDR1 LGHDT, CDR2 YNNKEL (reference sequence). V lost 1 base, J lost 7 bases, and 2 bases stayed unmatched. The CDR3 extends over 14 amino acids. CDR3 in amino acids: CASSQASGVNEQFF. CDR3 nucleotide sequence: TGTGCCAGCAGCCAAGCTAGCGGGGTAAATGAGCAGTTCTTC.

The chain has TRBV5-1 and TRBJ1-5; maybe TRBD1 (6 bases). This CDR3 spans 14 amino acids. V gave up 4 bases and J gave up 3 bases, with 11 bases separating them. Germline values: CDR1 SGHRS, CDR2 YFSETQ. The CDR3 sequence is CASSKRQVNQPQHF. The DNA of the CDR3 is TGCGCCAGCAGCAAAAGACAGGTCAATCAGCCCCAGCATTTT.

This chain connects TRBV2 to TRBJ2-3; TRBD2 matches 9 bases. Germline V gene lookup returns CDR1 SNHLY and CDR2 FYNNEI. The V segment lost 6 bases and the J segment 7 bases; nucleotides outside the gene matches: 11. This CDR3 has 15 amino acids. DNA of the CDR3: TGTGCCAGCAGCGACCGTAGCGGGGGCGGAAATACGCAGTATTTT. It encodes CASSDRSGGGNTQYF.

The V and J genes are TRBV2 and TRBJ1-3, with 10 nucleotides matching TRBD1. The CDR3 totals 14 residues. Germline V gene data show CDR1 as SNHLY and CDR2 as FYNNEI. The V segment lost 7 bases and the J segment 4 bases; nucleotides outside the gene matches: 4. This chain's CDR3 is CASKGTGDGNTIYF. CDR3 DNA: TGTGCCAGCAAGGGGACAGGGGACGGAAACACCATATATTTT. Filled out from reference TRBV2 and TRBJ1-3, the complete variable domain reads EPEVTQTPSHQVTQMGQEVILRCVPISNHLYFYWYRQILGQKVEFLVSFYNNEISEKSEIFDDQFSVERPDGSNFTLKIRSTKLEDSAMYFCASKGTGDGNTIYFGEGSWLTVV.

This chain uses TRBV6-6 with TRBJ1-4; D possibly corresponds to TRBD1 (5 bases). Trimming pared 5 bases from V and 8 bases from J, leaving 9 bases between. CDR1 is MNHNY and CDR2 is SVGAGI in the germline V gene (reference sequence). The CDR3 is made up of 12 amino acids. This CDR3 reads CASSTPGEKLFF. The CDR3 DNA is TGTGCCAGCAGTACCCCAGGGGAAAAACTGTTTTTT.

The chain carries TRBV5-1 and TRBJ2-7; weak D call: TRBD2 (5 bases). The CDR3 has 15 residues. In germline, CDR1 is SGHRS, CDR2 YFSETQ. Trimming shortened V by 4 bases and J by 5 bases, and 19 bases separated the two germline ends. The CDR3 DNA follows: TGCGCCAGCAGCCCCGCCCACGGGGAATCCAACGAGCAGTACTTC. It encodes CASSPAHGESNEQYF.

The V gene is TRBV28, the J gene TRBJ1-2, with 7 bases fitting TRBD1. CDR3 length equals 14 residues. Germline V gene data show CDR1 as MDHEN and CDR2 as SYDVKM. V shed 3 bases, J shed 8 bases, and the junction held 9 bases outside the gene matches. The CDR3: CASSLGQILRGYTF. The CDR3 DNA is TGTGCCAGCAGTTTGGGACAGATCTTACGCGGCTACACCTTC.

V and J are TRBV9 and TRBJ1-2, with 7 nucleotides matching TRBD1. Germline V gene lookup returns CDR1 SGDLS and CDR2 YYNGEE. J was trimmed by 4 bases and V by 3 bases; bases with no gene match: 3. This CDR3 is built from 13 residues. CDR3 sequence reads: CASSARQGYGYTF. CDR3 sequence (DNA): TGTGCCAGCAGCGCGAGACAGGGCTATGGCTACACCTTC.

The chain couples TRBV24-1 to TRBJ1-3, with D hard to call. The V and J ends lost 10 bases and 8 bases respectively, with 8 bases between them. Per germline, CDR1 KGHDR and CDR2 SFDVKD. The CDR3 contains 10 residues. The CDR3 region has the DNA TGTGCCACTAACCGAGACACCATATATTTT. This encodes CATNRDTIYF.

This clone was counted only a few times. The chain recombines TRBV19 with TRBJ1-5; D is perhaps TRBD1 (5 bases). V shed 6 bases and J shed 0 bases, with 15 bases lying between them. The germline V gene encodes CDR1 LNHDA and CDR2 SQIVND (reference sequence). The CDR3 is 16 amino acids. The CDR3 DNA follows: TGTGCCAGTAGCCTACGGGGGAGAGATAGCAATCAGCCCCAGCATTTT. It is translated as CASSLRGRDSNQPQHF.

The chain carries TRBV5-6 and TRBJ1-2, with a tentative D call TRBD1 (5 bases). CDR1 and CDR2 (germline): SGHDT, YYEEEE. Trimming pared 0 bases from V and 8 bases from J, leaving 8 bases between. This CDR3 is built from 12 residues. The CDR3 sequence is CASSLERGGYTF. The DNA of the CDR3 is TGTGCCAGCAGCTTGGAGCGGGGCGGCTACACCTTC.

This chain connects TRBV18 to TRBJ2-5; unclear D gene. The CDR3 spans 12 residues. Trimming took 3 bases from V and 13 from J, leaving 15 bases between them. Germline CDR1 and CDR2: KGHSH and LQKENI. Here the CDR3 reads CASSPEKPLMYF. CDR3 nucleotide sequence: TGTGCCAGCTCACCGGAGAAGCCGCTGATGTACTTC.